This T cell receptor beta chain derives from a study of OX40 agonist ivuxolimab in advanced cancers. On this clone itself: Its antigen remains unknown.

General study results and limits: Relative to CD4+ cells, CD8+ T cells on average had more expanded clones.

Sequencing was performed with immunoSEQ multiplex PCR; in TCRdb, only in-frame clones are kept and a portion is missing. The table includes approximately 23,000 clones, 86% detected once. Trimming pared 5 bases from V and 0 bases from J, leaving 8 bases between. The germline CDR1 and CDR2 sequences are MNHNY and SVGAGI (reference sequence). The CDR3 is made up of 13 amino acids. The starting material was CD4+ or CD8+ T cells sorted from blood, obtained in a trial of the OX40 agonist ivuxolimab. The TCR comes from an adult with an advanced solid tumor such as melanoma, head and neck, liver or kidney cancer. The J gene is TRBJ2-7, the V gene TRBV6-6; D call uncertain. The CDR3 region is CASSSRFSYEQYF. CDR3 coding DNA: TGTGCCAGCAGTAGCAGGTTCTCCTACGAGCAGTACTTC.